The 20 T cell receptor beta chains given below trace back to one sample, sequenced in a study of T-cell memory formation after mild COVID-19. TCRdb independently ran MiXCR on the 5' RACE reads; one entry per CDR3 protein. Here the sample spans 300,000 to 400,000 distinct CDR3 sequences, around 20% being singletons. Sequenced input: PBMCs or a T cell subset sorted from them (not recorded which). All receptors come from an adult woman who had mild COVID-19 (a few samples of this study predate the infection). Cell type and time point are not known.

The rearrangement uses TRBV7-9 and TRBJ2-7; D tentatively reads TRBD1 or TRBD2 (5 bases each). The CDR3 contains 14 residues. CDR1 and CDR2 (germline): SEHNR, FQNEAQ (reference sequence). V lost 5 bases, J lost 7 bases, and 18 bases lay in between. DNA for the CDR3: TGTGCCAGCAGCAGCCCGGGGACGGGGTTGGAGCAGTACTTC. It is translated as CASSSPGTGLEQYF.

The chain employs TRBV6-2 or TRBV6-3 and TRBJ2-7; D gene unclear. The CDR3 is made up of 12 amino acids. CDR1 is MNHEY, CDR2 SVGEGT, per germline. The V gene lost 5 bases and the J gene lost 3 bases, with 8 bases spanning the gap. CDR3 amino acids: CASSTDHYEQYF. In DNA form, the CDR3 reads TGTGCCAGCAGTACAGACCACTACGAGCAGTACTTC.

This clonotype was recorded at least ten times. The chain has TRBV12-3 or TRBV12-4 and TRBJ2-1; 8 bases line up with TRBD2. This CDR3 is 17 amino acids long. The V and J ends lost 3 bases and 12 bases, in that order; junction bases with no gene match: 19. The CDR3 nucleotides read TGTGCCAGCAGTTTTTATAATCTCAGCGGGAGAAACTATGGGCAGTTCTTC. Translating it yields CASSFYNLSGRNYGQFF.

This chain uses TRBV29-1 with TRBJ1-1, with D unresolved. Germline values: CDR1 SQVTM, CDR2 ANQGSEA. Trimming shortened V by 3 bases and J by 5 bases, and 4 bases separated the two germline ends. This CDR3 has 10 amino acids. This CDR3 reads CSVEGTEAFF. In nucleotides, the CDR3 is TGCAGCGTTGAGGGTACTGAAGCTTTCTTT.

This chain joins TRBV18 and TRBJ1-1, with a possible D match to TRBD1 (6 bases). CDR3 length: 15 amino acids. In germline, CDR1 is KGHSH, CDR2 LQKENI. Deletions cut 1 base from V and 6 bases from J, with 15 bases between. CDR3 sequence: CASSPQAGERSEAFF. The DNA for the CDR3 is TGTGCCAGCTCACCACAAGCAGGGGAGAGGTCTGAAGCTTTCTTT. The entire variable domain, with the rest obtained from reference TRBV18 and TRBJ1-1, is as follows: NAGVMQNPRHLVRRRGQEARLRCSPMKGHSHVYWYRQLPEEGLKFMVYLQKENIIDESGMPKERFSAEFPKEGPSILRIQQVVRGDSAAYFCASSPQAGERSEAFFGQGTRLTVV.

The J gene is TRBJ2-1, the V gene TRBV5-4, with D unresolved. Germline V gene lookup returns CDR1 SGHNT and CDR2 YYREEE (reference sequence). The V end was cut by 0 bases, the J end by 15 bases, with 13 bases between. The CDR3 is made up of 12 amino acids. CDR3 residues: CASSLADRVPFF. CDR3 in DNA: TGTGCCAGCAGCTTGGCGGATCGGGTCCCGTTCTTC.

This clonotype was recorded only once. The J gene is TRBJ2-1, the V gene TRBV30; 11 nucleotides agree with TRBD2. V lost 1 base and J lost 6; bases outside the gene matches: 5. The CDR3 contains 15 residues. Per germline, CDR1 GTSNPN and CDR2 SVGIG (reference sequence). This CDR3 reads CAWSAGTSGLNEQFF. The CDR3 DNA reads as TGTGCCTGGAGTGCCGGGACTAGCGGCCTCAATGAGCAGTTCTTC.

The sample holds a few counts of this clonotype. This chain uses TRBV4-3 with TRBJ2-5; D unclear. CDR3 size: 15 residues. The V and J ends lost 0 bases and 2 bases respectively, with 10 bases between them. Germline values: CDR1 LGHNA, CDR2 YSLEER. CDR3 protein: CASSQDMRFQETQYF. The CDR3 DNA follows: TGCGCCAGCAGCCAAGATATGAGGTTTCAAGAGACCCAGTACTTC.

This clonotype was counted only a few times. This chain links TRBV15 with TRBJ2-1; D ambiguous. The CDR3 consists of 15 residues. Germline-derived CDR1 and CDR2 are LNHNV and YYDKDF (reference sequence). V lost 0 bases, J lost 0 bases, and 6 bases lay in between. This CDR3 reads CATSREGSSYNEQFF. The CDR3 coding sequence is TGTGCCACCAGCAGAGAGGGCAGCTCCTACAATGAGCAGTTCTTC.

This chain links TRBV20-1 with TRBJ1-6, with 7 bases that match TRBD1. Germline lookup yields CDR1 DFQATT and CDR2 SNEGSKA (reference sequence). The CDR3 is made up of 16 amino acids. With 0 bases clipped from V and 3 bases from J, the junction kept 5 bases outside the gene matches. In DNA form, the CDR3 reads TGCAGTGCTAGAGATGACAGGGTGGTCTATAATTCACCCCTCCACTTT. It is translated as CSARDDRVVYNSPLHF.

This chain joins TRBV7-2 and TRBJ2-7; D is ambiguous. The V end was cut by 1 base, the J end by 0 bases, with 19 bases between. Germline CDR1 and CDR2: SGHTA and FQGNSA. This CDR3 has 18 amino acids. CDR3 nucleotide sequence: TGTGCCAGCAGCTTAGTTGTTGGCTGGACGAACCGCTCCTACGAGCAGTACTTC. It codes for CASSLVVGWTNRSYEQYF.

The V gene is TRBV30, the J gene TRBJ2-3, with D unclear. CDR1 is GTSNPN and CDR2 is SVGIG in the germline V gene (reference sequence). The V gene lost 0 bases and the J gene lost 3 bases, with 7 bases spanning the gap. The CDR3 is 13 amino acids. CDR3 protein: CAWSVKGTDTQYF. The DNA for the CDR3 is TGTGCCTGGAGTGTGAAAGGAACAGATACGCAGTATTTT.

The rearrangement joins TRBV4-2 to TRBJ1-2, with D maybe TRBD1 (5 bases). Trimming removed 4 bases at V and 6 bases at J, with 18 bases between. CDR1 LGHNA and CDR2 YNFKEQ come from the germline V gene. The CDR3 contains 15 residues. The CDR3 DNA is TGTGCCAGCAGCCCGGGGCAGGGAGGGGTGAATGGCTACACCTTC. Protein sequence: CASSPGQGGVNGYTF.

The V gene is TRBV27, the J gene TRBJ2-7; D possibly uses TRBD1 or TRBD2 (5 bases each). V gave up 3 bases and J gave up 4 bases, with 13 bases separating them. Germline CDR1 reads MNHEY; CDR2 reads SMNVEV (reference sequence). This CDR3 has 14 amino acids. The chain's CDR3 is CASSFLGTAYEQYF. DNA for the CDR3: TGTGCCAGCAGTTTTCTAGGGACGGCTTACGAGCAGTACTTC.

The chain combines TRBV5-1 with TRBJ1-1; unclear D gene. From germline, CDR1 is SGHRS and CDR2 YFSETQ. V shed 4 bases and J shed 4 bases, with 8 bases lying between them. The CDR3 consists of 12 residues. The CDR3 protein is CASSGEGTEAFF. CDR3 in DNA: TGCGCCAGCAGCGGGGAGGGCACTGAAGCTTTCTTT.

The chain's CDR3 is CASSPAMGQEGQYF. DNA of the CDR3: TGCGCCAGCAGCCCCGCAATGGGACAGGAGGGGCAGTACTTC. The gene calls are TRBV5-1 and TRBJ2-7, with 8 bases aligning to TRBD1. J was trimmed by 9 bases and V by 4 bases; bases with no gene match: 12. The CDR3 sequence is 14 residues long. CDR1 and CDR2 (germline): SGHRS, YFSETQ.

The chain is built from TRBV3-2 and TRBJ2-2; no DNA check was done on the table's D call, TRBD1. TRBV3-2 has pseudogene status. This CDR3 spans 13 amino acids. CDR3 sequence reads: CASSPDLQGRLFF. The DNA for the CDR3 is TGTGCCAGCAGCCCCGATCTGCAGGGTCGGCTGTTTTTT.

This clonotype came up a few times. The genes are TRBV15 and TRBJ2-7, with a weak D call TRBD2 (5 bases). Germline CDR1 is LNHNV and CDR2 is YYDKDF (reference sequence). The CDR3 consists of 14 residues. V lost 5 bases and J 2 bases, leaving 13 bases between the germline ends. The CDR3 loop reads CATSPPGKPYEQYF. CDR3 coding DNA: TGTGCCACCAGCCCTCCGGGAAAACCCTACGAGCAGTACTTC.

This clonotype was observed a handful of times. The rearrangement uses TRBV18 and TRBJ2-5; 10 bases are shared with TRBD2. The V gene's germline CDR1 is KGHSH and CDR2 LQKENI. CDR3 size: 15 residues. V lost 5 bases to trimming and J lost 5 bases; unmatched junction nucleotides: 8. The CDR3 sequence is CASSSLAGDTETQYF. The CDR3 region has the DNA TGTGCCAGCTCATCTCTAGCGGGAGATACTGAGACCCAGTACTTC.

This clonotype was counted only a few times. The rearrangement links TRBV20-1 to TRBJ2-2; 9 bases are a match to TRBD2. Germline V CDR1 and CDR2: DFQATT, SNEGSKA (reference sequence). This CDR3 is built from 16 residues. V lost 1 base to trimming and J lost 3 bases; unmatched junction nucleotides: 6. CDR3 bases: TGCAGTGCTAGAGCTCTCGCGGGAGGGTACACCGGGGAGCTGTTTTTT. Translated: CSARALAGGYTGELFF.